This TCR beta chain was identified in a study of CD8+ T cells in alopecia areata (dated 2018 in TCRdb). Study-level background: The treated patients, all with moderate-to-severe alopecia areata, were enrolled in an open-label pilot trial of oral tofacitinib given at 5 to 10 mg twice daily. Patients received tofacitinib for 6 to 18 months and were then followed off drug for 6 months to check for delayed response and recurrence. Disease severity in treated patients was measured with the SALT score, which quantifies the percentage of affected scalp surface area. The study used high-throughput TCRbeta sequencing to examine T cell clonal expansion in alopecia areata, in both the C3H/HeJ mouse model and human patients. On the human side, TCRbeta sequencing was run on scalp tissue and on sorted CD4+ and CD8+ peripheral blood T cells from healthy controls and from alopecia areata patients with either patchy or totalis/universalis disease. Tofacitinib-treated patients had biopsies at baseline and at 4 and 24 weeks of treatment, with a later scalp biopsy in several patients. Scalp clonality was compared across normal scalp (n=4), patchy alopecia areata scalp (n=8), and alopecia totalis/universalis scalp (n=8). RNA came from the PAXgene miRNA kit for fixed scalp, the miRNeasy kit for PBMCs, and the RNeasy kit for mouse skin. immunoSEQ multiplex PCR using 35 Vbeta forward primers and 13 Jbeta reverse primers was used to amplify TCRbeta CDR3 regions.

This clone was seen a single time. Its antigen remains undetermined. Per-nucleotide qualities are absent, and no much larger clonotype sits a single base away. To prepare the library, the immunoSEQ multiplex PCR assay was applied. RNA was extracted from all samples and reverse transcribed into cDNA as template for TCR sequencing. First-strand cDNA was synthesized using SuperScript III with a 2:1 mix of oligo-dT and random hexamers. A synthetic immune receptor repertoire was used to measure amplification bias, and any remaining bias was corrected computationally. In the source study's methods: Raw reads were preprocessed to remove errors, and CDR3 was defined by IMGT conventions from the conserved cysteine to phenylalanine. Clonality was calculated as 1 minus Shannon entropy normalized by log2 of the number of productive unique TCRs. Whether scalp clones were CD4 or CD8 was inferred by matching scalp TCRbeta sequences against CD4 and CD8 repertoires sorted from blood. Imported from immuneACCESS, the table was reduced by TCRdb to in-frame sequences with V and J called. These copies leave out some clones; in studies compared against another copy, an unresolved V gene accounts for under half, and the cause of the remainder is not known. From that table come the V and J calls and clone size; the DNA was used to work out D and trimming. This sample holds approximately 100,000 clones; 85% to 90% were observed only once. The top ten clones comprise around 10% of the sample.

Overall study results and their limits: Unlike mouse skin, where gammadelta T cells dominate, normal human skin contains resident alphabeta T cells that get sequenced too, which complicates analysis of the scalp TCR repertoire. The treated cohort was small, with a single nonresponder, so links between baseline CD8+ expansion and response need larger studies. Scalp clonality and the number of expanded CD8+ clones among the top 100 scalp clones were significantly decreased by tofacitinib. Shared TCR sequences between patients were less evident than in mice, which may be partly attributable to HLA diversity in the patient population. During tofacitinib treatment, many expanded lesional clones stuck around in both scalp and blood, and this persistence may partly explain why relapse happens after treatment is stopped. Higher clonality and more expanded CD8+ clones were observed in lesional scalp than in normal scalp, particularly in alopecia totalis/universalis, a finding suggestive of antigenic drive.

Read against the paper, the sample's treatment or condition label means: oral pan-JAK inhibitor, 5-10 mg twice daily. Peripheral blood and lesional scalp punch biopsies were obtained from patients with alopecia areata. PBMCs were isolated by density centrifugation and stained for CD3, CD4 and CD8, and CD4+ and CD8+ T cells were sorted on a FACSAria. The sequence derives from a human donor with alopecia areata. Sequences were derived from CD8+ T cells sorted from blood, sampled between weeks 30 and 35, from a patient treated with tofacitinib.

The bases are TGTGCCAGCTCACCCCCGCCTAGCGGGAGGGCCTACACCGGGGAGCTGTTTTTT. It specifies CASSPPPSGRAYTGELFF. The chain is assembled from TRBV18 and TRBJ2-2, and 12 junction bases match TRBD2. CDR1 and CDR2, looked up from the germline V gene, are KGHSH and LQKENI. The CDR3 measures 18 amino acids from cysteine to phenylalanine. Of all the DNA, just the CDR3 is kept, 54 bases in frame from base 1. Germline trimming amounts to 3 bases on V and 3 bases on J, with 8 as the count of junction bases outside the gene matches.